This T cell receptor (beta chain) was captured in a study of T-cell reconstitution after alpha-beta-depleted transplantation in children. General study results and limits: Newly produced T cells mostly provided counts and TCRbeta diversity after one year, as hyperexpanded clones declined. Diversity of TCRbeta at day 60 was high in some patients, arising from surviving recipient T cells and thymic progenitors. Expanded graft clones, several hundred of them, were reportedly the source of alpha-beta T cells about two months after transplant.

The CDR3 has 14 residues. V was pared by 6 bases and J by 2 bases, with 14 bases between. Germline V CDR1 and CDR2: DFQATT, SNEGSKA (reference sequence). The sample holds many counts of this clonotype. Antigen: not known. Construction of the TCRbeta library involved unique molecular identifiers. Each CDR3 protein is one row after TCRdb ran MiXCR on the PCR reads. Among about 290,000 distinct CDR3 sequences listed, 10% were seen once. Material: PBMCs, obtained before TCRalphabeta/CD19-depleted stem cell transplant. This sequence joins TRBV20-1 and TRBJ2-1; D unresolved. The sequence derives from a boy under two years old with acute myeloid leukemia, due to receive a stem cell transplant. The CDR3 DNA reads as TGCAGTGCGAGGACCATAGCTCCCTACAATGAGCAGTTCTTC. Its protein product is CSARTIAPYNEQFF.